The entry that follows covers one TCR beta chain sequence. The antigen is undetermined. This sample was included in a study of T cells in Graves' hyperthyroidism and ophthalmopathy. Study-wide results and caveats: Appearing also in blood were most of the thyroid clonotypes expanded above 0.001.

Amplified TCR beta CDR3 regions came from RNA transcripts. The HTBI primer set served for first-round RT-PCR of the TCR CDR3. Using its own MiXCR run on the multiplex PCR reads, TCRdb lists one record per CDR3 protein. The sample yields about 580,000 distinct CDR3 sequences, approximately 13% seen once. Input material: blood. The origin of this receptor is a woman between 25 and 40 years old with Graves' hyperthyroidism that later progressed to Graves' ophthalmopathy.

CDR3 DNA: TGTGCCAGCAGCCAGGATCTCTTGCGGGAGGCGAACACCGGGGAGCTGTTTTTT. Protein product: CASSQDLLREANTGELFF. The chain carries TRBV4-2 and TRBJ2-2; 8 bases fit TRBD2. The germline V gene has CDR1 LGHNA and CDR2 YNFKEQ. CDR3 length: 18 amino acids. V lost 3 bases, J lost 0 bases, and 9 bases stayed unmatched.